This paragraph covers one T cell receptor (beta chain) sequence. The antigen is not known. These data are taken from a study of cytomegalovirus exposure and HLA in healthy donors. The wider study: Around 180 million T cells yielded 120 million or so unique TCR beta sequences, as an earlier analysis found.

PCR involved 60 Vbeta and 13 Jbeta primers. Assay used: immunoSEQ multiplex PCR; TCRdb lists only in-frame clones, some missing. The sample gives about 230,000 clones, approximately 84% of which show up once; about 0.58% is in the top ten. Overall study results and limits: The later analysis indicated that the majority of CMV-associated TCR beta chains appeared HLA-restricted.

Trimming shortened V by 5 bases and J by 5 bases, and 12 bases separated the two germline ends. This CDR3 contains 14 residues. Germline V lookup: CDR1 SNHLY, CDR2 FYNNEI. The chain employs TRBV2 and TRBJ1-4; possibly TRBD1 for D (6 bases). The TCR originated in a woman aged 40-49 years in good health and CMV-seronegative. Sequencing used PBMCs. The CDR3 loop reads CASSYDRWNEKLFF. CDR3 nucleotides: TGTGCCAGCAGTTACGACAGGTGGAATGAAAAACTGTTTTTT.